The entry that follows covers one T cell receptor beta chain sequence. The data originate from a study of OX40 agonist ivuxolimab in advanced cancers. Background on the study: Recorded diagnoses for dose-escalation patients were hepatocellular carcinoma, melanoma, renal cell or head and neck cancer. A mean age of roughly 66 years, range roughly 23 to 79, was recorded, and 70% to 85% were male.

Sequencing was performed with immunoSEQ multiplex PCR; in TCRdb, only in-frame clones are kept and a portion is missing. The repertoire holds around 31,000 clones, with approximately 87% as singletons. At baseline, cycle 4 day 1, and cycle 7 day 1, blood was sampled. This material consisted of CD4+ or CD8+ T cells sorted from blood, taken in a trial of the OX40 agonist ivuxolimab. The TCR sequence derives from an adult with an advanced solid tumor such as melanoma, head and neck, liver or kidney cancer.

The CDR3 DNA reads as TGTGCCAGCAGCTTAGTGAGCCACGGGAGCCGCCTCTACAATGAGCAGTTCTTC. Its protein product is CASSLVSHGSRLYNEQFF. The gene calls are TRBV11-2 and TRBJ2-1; possibly TRBD2 for D (6 bases). The CDR3 consists of 18 residues. Trimming shortened V by 1 base and J by 3 bases, and 19 bases separated the two germline ends. The germline CDR1 and CDR2 sequences are SGHAT and FQNNGV.